This T cell receptor (beta chain) was retrieved from a study of T cell repertoires in aging, cancer and after chemotherapy. Study details: Six age groups, ranging from 30 or younger to 70 or older, included the donors. Clear clonal overlap appeared across healthy donor samples taken over several months to years. About 8.8 million TCR reads were in the whole dataset. The study, taken as a whole, reports: Healthy donors lost TCR diversity with age mainly through richness, cancer patients through richness and evenness.

V lost 0 bases to trimming and J lost 7 bases, with 9 bases between them. The V gene's germline CDR1 is SGHAT and CDR2 FQNNGV. The CDR3 sequence is 13 residues long. This clonotype is deemed medium-sized. Its antigen is unknown. TCR beta rearrangements were amplified from peripheral blood genomic DNA. Multiplex touch-down PCR with TRB-A/B primers amplified rearranged V-D-J TRB sequences. TCRdb re-derived calls from the multiplex PCR reads in MiXCR, one entry per CDR3 protein. The sample includes about 1,300 distinct CDR3 sequences, about 24% of them seen just once. Specimen: blood. This chain uses TRBV11-2 with TRBJ1-2; D gene unclear. This TCR was sampled from a human donor in good health. CDR3 nucleotide sequence: TGTGCCAGCAGCTTAGAGCAGGCCGCTGGCTACACCTTC. Residues: CASSLEQAAGYTF.